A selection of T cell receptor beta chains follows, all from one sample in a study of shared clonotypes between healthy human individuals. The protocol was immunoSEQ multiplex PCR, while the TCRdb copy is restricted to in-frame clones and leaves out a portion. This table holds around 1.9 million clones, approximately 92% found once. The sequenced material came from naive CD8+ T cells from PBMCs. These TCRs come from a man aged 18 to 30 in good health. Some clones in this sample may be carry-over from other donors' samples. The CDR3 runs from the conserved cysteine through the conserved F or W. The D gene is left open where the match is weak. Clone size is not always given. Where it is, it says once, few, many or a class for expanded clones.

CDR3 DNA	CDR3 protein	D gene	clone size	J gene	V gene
TGTGCCTGGAGTGTAGGGGGCACAGGGGGCGTGGACACCGGGGAGCTGTTTTTT	CAWSVGGTGGVDTGELFF	TRBD1	-	TRBJ2-2	TRBV30
TGCAGCGTTGAAGATCTAGCGGAAAATGCCCCGAGCTCCTACAATGAGCAGTTCTTC	CSVEDLAENAPSSYNEQFF	TRBD2	-	TRBJ2-1	TRBV29-1
TGTGCCAGCAGTGCCTATTCTTCTAGCGAACCCGAGCAGTACTTC	CASSAYSSSEPEQYF	-	once	TRBJ2-7	TRBV27
TGTGCCAGCAGCGTAGCCCAGCGGGAGGGTAACACAGATACGCAGTATTTT	CASSVAQREGNTDTQYF	TRBD2	-	TRBJ2-3	TRBV9
TGTGCCAGCAGTTTCATCGGGTCCCAAGAAAAACTGTTTTTT	CASSFIGSQEKLFF	-	-	TRBJ1-4	TRBV27
TGTGCCAGCAGCCTCATCCCTACTAGACTCCCGTCCTACGAGCAGTACTTC	CASSLIPTRLPSYEQYF	-	-	TRBJ2-7	TRBV27
TGTGCCAGCAGCCAGGGGGGCCGCCAGCCCCAGCATTTT	CASSQGGRQPQHF	TRBD1	-	TRBJ1-5	TRBV5-6
TGTGCCAGCAGAGGGACCCTCTATGGCTACACCTTC	CASRGTLYGYTF	-	-	TRBJ1-2	TRBV27
TGCAGCGTTGATCTGGGATCCCACTACGAGCAGTACTTC	CSVDLGSHYEQYF	-	-	TRBJ2-7	TRBV29-1
TGTGCCAGCAGCCCCCTTGCCCCCCGTGAGCAGTTCTTC	CASSPLAPREQFF	-	-	TRBJ2-1	TRBV28
TGTGCAGTTGACAGGGTGCAAGAGACCCAGTACTTC	CAVDRVQETQYF	TRBD1	-	TRBJ2-5	TRBV30
TGTGCCAGCAGCGCGGGTACAGGATACTATGGCTACACCTTC	CASSAGTGYYGYTF	-	-	TRBJ1-2	TRBV7-9
TGTGCCAGCAGCGACAGGGTAGGAGCTTTCTTT	CASSDRVGAFF	TRBD1	-	TRBJ1-1	TRBV27
TGTGCCAGTAGTATATCTAGCGGGAACTCCTACGAGCAGTACTTC	CASSISSGNSYEQYF	TRBD2	once	TRBJ2-7	TRBV19
TGCGCCAGCCGACTAGGTAGGACCTACAATGAGCAGTTCTTC	CASRLGRTYNEQFF	-	-	TRBJ2-1	TRBV10-2
TGTGCTAGCGGGTGGGGGACCGGGGAGCTGTTTTTT	CASGWGTGELFF	-	-	TRBJ2-2	TRBV12-5
TGTGCCAGCAGTTTAGCCCCGGGCCATGGGCTCCACGAGCAGTACTTC	CASSLAPGHGLHEQYF	-	-	TRBJ2-7	TRBV27
TGTGCCAGCAGCCCCGTTCTCCTTGCCTACGAGCAGTACTTC	CASSPVLLAYEQYF	-	-	TRBJ2-7	TRBV14
TGTGCCATCAGTGACGACGAGGGGAACACTGAAGCTTTCTTT	CAISDDEGNTEAFF	-	-	TRBJ1-1	TRBV10-3
TGCGCCAGCAGCCAAGATAGAGGGGGCGAGAACACTGAAGCTTTCTTT	CASSQDRGGENTEAFF	TRBD1	-	TRBJ1-1	TRBV4-3
TGCAGTGCGAGACCGACTCTCTGGCAGTTCTTC	CSARPTLWQFF	-	-	TRBJ2-1	TRBV20-1
TGTGCCAGCAGCTTGGTAGTAGCCTTAGGGCGGAACACTGAAGCTTTCTTT	CASSLVVALGRNTEAFF	-	-	TRBJ1-1	TRBV5-4
TGTGCCAGCAGCCCTACTAGCATGAGCACAGATACGCAGTATTTT	CASSPTSMSTDTQYF	-	-	TRBJ2-3	TRBV7-8
TGTGCCACCAGCCCCGGGACAGGCCACTACGAGCAGTACTTC	CATSPGTGHYEQYF	TRBD1	-	TRBJ2-7	TRBV15
TGTGCCAGCAGCTTATCTCCCCTCCGTCAGCAGTACTTC	CASSLSPLRQQYF	-	-	TRBJ2-7	TRBV11-2
TGTGCCAGCAGTCAGGGACAGGTGGCTGGAAACACCATATATTTT	CASSQGQVAGNTIYF	TRBD1	-	TRBJ1-3	TRBV6-5